This T cell receptor beta chain emerged from a study of T cells in Graves' hyperthyroidism and ophthalmopathy. For the study at large: Pretreatment peripheral blood was obtained at initial diagnosis. Study observations and caveats: A model of 13 V-J features distinguished ophthalmopathy from stable hyperthyroidism.

This clonotype was counted ten times or more. Its antigen remains unidentified. V shed 6 bases and J 5 bases; nucleotides not matched to a gene: 10. The CDR3 totals 14 residues. Germline-derived CDR1 and CDR2 are DFQATT and SNEGSKA (reference sequence). Amplified TCR beta CDR3 regions came from RNA transcripts. A set of HTBI primers served as the primers for a first-round RT-PCR of the TCR CDR3. TCRdb fed the multiplex PCR reads into MiXCR, producing one record per CDR3 protein. The repertoire includes hundreds of thousands of distinct CDR3 sequences, 24% of them detected once, and around 11% sits in the top ten.

The source material was blood. The sequence derives from a woman aged 25 to 39 with Graves' ophthalmopathy. This chain uses TRBV20-1 with TRBJ2-5; TRBD1 matches at 9 bases. DNA for the CDR3: TGCAGTGCGACTCCGGGACAGGGAACGGAGACCCAGTACTTC. This gives the protein CSATPGQGTETQYF.